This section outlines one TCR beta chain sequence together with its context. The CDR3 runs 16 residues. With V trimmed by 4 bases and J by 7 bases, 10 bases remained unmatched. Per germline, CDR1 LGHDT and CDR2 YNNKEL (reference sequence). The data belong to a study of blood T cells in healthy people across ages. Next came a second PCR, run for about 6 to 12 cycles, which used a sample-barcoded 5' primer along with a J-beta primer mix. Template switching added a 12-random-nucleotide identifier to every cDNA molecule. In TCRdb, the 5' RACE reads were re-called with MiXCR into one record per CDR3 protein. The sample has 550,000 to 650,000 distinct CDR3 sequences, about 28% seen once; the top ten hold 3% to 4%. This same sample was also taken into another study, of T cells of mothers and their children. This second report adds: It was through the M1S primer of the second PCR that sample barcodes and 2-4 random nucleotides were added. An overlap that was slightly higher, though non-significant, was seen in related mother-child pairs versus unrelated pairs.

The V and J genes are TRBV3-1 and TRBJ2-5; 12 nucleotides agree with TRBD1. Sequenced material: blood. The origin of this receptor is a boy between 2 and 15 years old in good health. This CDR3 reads CASSRGTGGAGGTQYF. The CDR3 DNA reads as TGTGCCAGCAGCCGCGGGACAGGGGGCGCTGGAGGGACCCAGTACTTC.